This TCR beta chain was sequenced for a study of Ad26.COV2.S vaccination and SARS-CoV-2 variants (dated by TCRdb to 2020 to 2022). With regard to the full study: Donors in the vaccine arm were drawn from COV1001, a phase I-IIa trial of Ad26.COV2.S in healthy adults that was multicentre, randomized, double-blind and placebo-controlled. Ad26.COV2.S was given intramuscularly at 5x10^10 or 1x10^11 viral particles, as a single shot or as two shots 56 days apart. The specificity and breadth of SARS-CoV-2-reactive T cell receptors after Ad26.COV2.S vaccination were assessed by TCRbeta repertoire sequencing. The TCR-sequenced set comprised approximately 32 samples: around 20 Ad26.COV2.S vaccine recipients, 5 placebo recipients and 8 SARS-CoV-2 convalescent individuals. Participants in the trial were split at random into five groups of five each, receiving low-dose or high-dose Ad26.COV2.S once or twice, or else placebo on both occasions. Blinding of investigators to trial group allocation was maintained during experiments and outcome assessment. What the work shows at the level of the full study, not this receptor alone: Spike-specific TCR breadth was higher in Ad26.COV2.S recipients than in placebo recipients (P = 0.0014). According to the authors, total T cell responses may have been underestimated by the TCR breadth and depth analyses. The study was not powered to compare responses between vaccine doses or regimens. After vaccination, spike-specific CD8+ and CD4+ T cell responses were reported to show substantial breadth. Comparable non-spike TCR breadth was observed between vaccine and placebo recipients, consistent with only spike being contained in the vaccine.

TCRbeta CDR3 regions were sequenced with the immunoSEQ Assay. After extraction, genomic DNA underwent amplification by bias-controlled multiplex PCR, followed by high-throughput sequencing. In the source study's methods: To quantify the absolute abundance of every unique TCRbeta CDR3 region, sequences were collapsed and filtered. Usable DNA was measured by amplifying reference genes present in all nucleated cells, and TCRbeta template counts were normalized to that usable DNA to estimate T cell fraction. Repertoire TCRs were annotated as SARS-CoV-2-specific when V gene, CDR3 amino acid sequence and J gene were exactly matched to a known reactive TCR set. The reference SARS-CoV-2 TCR set was derived from MIRA and filtered for enrichment in COVID-19-positive ImmuneCODE repertoires, a step that removed public or cross-reactive TCRs. Using the MIRA antigens, annotated TCRs were further analysed by specific ORF or by position within an ORF. Breadth was defined as annotated unique rearrangements over total unique productive rearrangements; depth was the summed frequency of those rearrangements. Two-sided Wilcoxon rank-sum tests were applied when comparing TCR breadth between groups. This immuneACCESS table, as held by TCRdb, lists in-frame sequences with V and J called but not all clones. Of the missing ones, under half trace to an unresolved V gene in checked studies; the others have no known cause. Clonal size and the V and J genes are those of that table, whereas D and trimming came from the DNA. This sample comprises about 350,000 clones, 86% of them detected only once. The leading ten clones occupy around 10% of the sample.

This specimen's treatment or condition label, interpreted: over 15 received Ad26.COV2.S at low or high dose, single or two shots; about 5 received placebo; per-sample allocation not given. For vaccine and placebo recipients, repertoires were sequenced using samples collected on day 63 after the first injection. Cohort 1b enrolled about two dozen adults aged 18-55 years at a single site in Boston, USA, between 29 July and 7 August 2020. Ad26.COV2.S was a replication-incompetent adenovirus type 26 vector expressing a prefusion-stabilized SARS-CoV-2 spike protein from the original Wuhan strain. V is clipped by 5 bases and J by 6 bases, and the sequence between their germline boundaries is 19 bases long. The germline V gene yields KGHDR for CDR1 and SFDVKD for CDR2. The cysteine opens and the phenylalanine closes a CDR3 of 16 amino acids. Just CDR3 DNA is preserved here, 48 bases in frame from base 1.

On this clone itself: Its target antigen remains unknown. It has no much larger one-base neighbor in the sample; base qualities were not kept.

Sequencing used peripheral blood, obtained in a trial of Ad26.COV2.S vaccine versus placebo. The rearrangement combines TRBV24-1 with TRBJ2-1; the D gene is possibly TRBD2, with 5 bases matching. This clonotype originated in a person aged 18-60 years who received the Ad26.COV2.S COVID-19 vaccine or a placebo. The CDR3 has the sequence CATSVRDGGLSNEQFF. The bases read TGTGCCACCAGTGTTAGAGACGGAGGACTCTCCAATGAGCAGTTCTTC.